The clone carrying this TCR beta chain was counted only a few times. What it binds is not known. This record belongs to a study of OX40 agonist ivuxolimab in advanced cancers. Clones were sequenced by immunoSEQ multiplex PCR, and TCRdb holds only the in-frame ones, with some missing. The table shows 35,000 to 40,000 clones, with 80% occurring only once. Study observations and caveats: Compared with others, partial responders at 0.1-3.0 mg/kg displayed clonal expansion among the lowest.

Here the sequenced sample was CD4+ or CD8+ T cells sorted from blood, taken in a trial of the OX40 agonist ivuxolimab. This receptor was identified in an adult with an advanced solid tumor such as melanoma, head and neck, liver or kidney cancer.

The CDR3 spells CASSLAENRVGSPLHF. CDR3 DNA sequence: TGTGCCAGCAGCTTGGCCGAGAACAGGGTTGGTTCACCCCTCCACTTT. The chain is built from TRBV5-5 and TRBJ1-6, with D possibly matching TRBD1 (6 bases). Trimming stripped 0 bases from V and 9 bases from J, with 16 bases between. Germline CDR1 reads SGHKS; CDR2 reads YYEKEE (reference sequence). This CDR3 comprises 16 residues.